There are many counts of the clone carrying this T cell receptor beta chain. What it recognizes is unknown. This sample stems from a study of beta chain features in type 1 diabetes. The germline CDR1 and CDR2 sequences are KGHSY and FQNENV. This CDR3 comprises 13 residues. Deletions cut 2 bases from V and 2 bases from J, with 1 base between. As every portion of the isolated RNA was reverse transcribed, the sequencing read expressed TCRB transcripts. This table comes from immunoSEQ multiplex PCR, and its TCRdb copy is limited to in-frame clones, with some not included. The sample holds under 300,000 clones, roughly 30% seen once. Findings and caveats of the study: Shorter TCRB CDR3s, moderately but significantly so, marked every one of the four CD4+ subsets in Type 1 diabetes patients.

Specimen: central memory CD4+ T cells from blood. The rearrangement links TRBV16 to TRBJ2-6, with D hard to call. The receptor was isolated from a man aged 30 to 39 in good health. As DNA, the CDR3 is TGTGCCAGCAGCCAAGCTGGGGCCAACGTCCTGACTTTC. Its translation is CASSQAGANVLTF.